A single T cell receptor beta chain is shown here with its context. Its antigen is still unknown. Splitting the CD4+ cells yielded a CD45RA+ naive subset and a CD45RA-negative memory subset. Libraries were prepared by immunoSEQ multiplex PCR; TCRdb keeps only in-frame clonotypes and omits some of them. The table includes over a million clones, roughly 96% detected once. The entry originates in a study of shared clonotypes between healthy human individuals. In the study overall: Used for every donor were three CD4 naive, three CD4 memory, two CD8 naive and one CD8 memory plate.

There are 15 residues in the CDR3. V was clipped by 0 bases and J by 8 bases; unmatched bases: 4. CDR1 and CDR2 from the germline V gene are WNHNN and SYGVQD (reference sequence). General study findings and limits: The study's rarefaction showed incomplete sorted-subset sequencing despite large depth. The sharing of about 5% of naive CD4 clonotypes was seen across a few donors.

This clonotype originated in a man aged 25-45 years in good health. The chain joins TRBV10-1 to TRBJ2-1, with TRBD2 matching over 10 bases. Sequenced material: naive CD4+ T cells sorted from blood. Subset: CD45RA+ positively selected. The CDR3, as DNA: TGCGCCAGCAGTGAGTCCGGGACTAGCGTATATGAGCAGTTCTTC. Its protein product is CASSESGTSVYEQFF.